This T cell receptor beta chain is drawn from a study of blood T cells in healthy people across ages (dated by TCRdb to 2014 to 2015). As for the study more broadly: In model experiments, roughly one uniquely barcoded TCR beta cDNA molecule per two T cells was captured by template switching. The study measured age-related changes in TCR beta repertoire diversity using deep sequencing normalized with unique cDNA molecular identifiers. Donors were grouped into four age groups: young (average roughly 15 years), middle-aged (less than 40), aged (about 60) and long-lived (around 80). To avoid experimental bias, donors of different ages were spread randomly across the sequencing lanes. For two donors (one aged 18 to 30 and one aged 80 or older), the study analyzed two additional independent replicas of 1 million unique cDNA reads from the same blood draw.

The donors were about 40 Caucasian individuals from Russia, aged roughly 6 to 90 years, who were systemically healthy. Each donor gave around 9.8 milliliters of peripheral blood, collected into EDTA-treated Vacutainer tubes. PBMCs were isolated by Ficoll-Paque density-gradient centrifugation, with at least 7 million obtained per sample. Trizol reagent was used to extract total RNA from PBMCs, with at least 6 micrograms per sample. For every donor, an aliquot of PBMCs went through flow cytometry to measure the percentages of naive CD45RAhigh/CD27high T cells. Overall study results and their limits: The CMV infection status of donors was not known, potentially confounding age-related changes in expanded clonotypes. Compared with the aged group, the long-lived group had more naive CD4+ T cells, fewer expanded clones and increased TCR diversity, a pattern suggesting age selection. Since profiling was done on bulk unsorted PBMCs, naive and antigen-experienced compartments could not be conclusively compared. Estimates of total diversity based on one million sequenced T cells were considered lower bounds and underestimates. A strong correlation was found between observed TCR beta diversity and the percentage of naive T cells measured by flow cytometry. As age increased, observed TCR beta diversity per million T cells dropped in a roughly linear way, and a significant reduction was already evident by age roughly 40.

The CDR3 numbers 16 residues from cysteine through phenylalanine. Left in the record is the CDR3 DNA by itself, 48 bases read in frame from the first base. For this chain, trimming is 5 bases at the V end and 4 bases at the J end, and the number of junction bases without a gene match is 7. According to the germline V gene (reference sequence), CDR1 reads SGHAT and CDR2 reads FQDESV. Library creation used 5' RACE. Sequenced using an Illumina HiSeq 2500. A second PCR of roughly 7 to 12 cycles was run with a J-beta primer mix and a sample-barcoded 5' primer. A unique molecular identifier was introduced onto each TCR beta cDNA molecule by a template-switch 5' adaptor carrying 12 random nucleotides. Each sample yielded at least 2.5 million CDR3-containing paired-end reads. First-strand cDNA synthesis was performed from all RNA using the Mint cDNA synthesis kit, with priming by a TRBC-specific oligonucleotide. Following uracil-DNA glycosylase treatment, all cDNA underwent a first 18-cycle PCR with the universal primers M1SS and BC2_uni_R. Per the original workflow: For normalization, 1 million high-quality reads were randomly selected from each sample, with every read carrying a distinct molecular identifier. Reads with shared molecular identifiers were discarded instead of being binned into consensus sequences. MiTCR, set to a Q25 quality threshold and the strictest error-elimination algorithm, was used for CDR3 identification, clonotype clustering and error correction. A nonparametric unseen species model using Euler transformation provided a lower-bound estimate of total TCR beta diversity. TCRdb took the public reads, trimmed them with fastp at Q25, ran MiXCR for clone calling and kept in-frame beta chains. For every CDR3 protein sequence, its rows merge into one entry that carries the most common genes and DNA. The V and J calls and clone size come from TCRdb's table, not from the authors' own analysis. This sample gives fewer than 1.5 million distinct CDR3 sequences in total; roughly 45% of them show up just once. The top ten constitute roughly 7.9% of the sample.

Turning to this clonotype: What this receptor recognizes is not known. Per-nucleotide qualities are absent, and no much larger clonotype sits a single base away.

The origin of this receptor is a woman aged 18-29 years in good health. This chain joins TRBV11-1 to TRBJ2-3; 12 of the junction bases match TRBD2. The sample was blood. CDR3 sequence: CASSATLAGGSDTQYF. The DNA is as follows: TGTGCCAGCAGCGCCACACTAGCGGGGGGCTCAGATACGCAGTATTTT. Beyond the CDR3, the reference TRBV11-1 and TRBJ2-3 genes provide the residues; the full variable domain reads: EAEVAQSPRYKITEKSQAVAFWCDPISGHATLYWYRQILGQGPELLVQFQDESVVDDSQLPKDRFSAERLKGVDSTLKIQPAELGDSAMYLCASSATLAGGSDTQYFGPGTRLTVL.